The 27 T cell receptor beta chains in this list originate from one sample, sequenced in a study of cytomegalovirus exposure and HLA in healthy donors. Profiling relied on immunoSEQ multiplex PCR, and the TCRdb table lists in-frame clones only, not all of them. The table lists roughly 180,000 clones, about 89% of them singletons, with 6% to 8% in the top ten. Sequenced input: PBMCs. The receptors here all came from a man younger than 45 in good health and CMV-seropositive.

The chain joins TRBV6-5 to TRBJ1-1, with D possibly matching TRBD1 (5 bases). Germline-derived CDR1 and CDR2 are MNHEY and SVGAGI. With 6 bases removed from V and 5 bases from J, the gap between germline ends came to 13 bases. There are 13 residues in the CDR3. Here the CDR3 reads CASSSGLETEAFF. The CDR3 DNA sequence: TGTGCCAGCAGCTCAGGGTTGGAGACTGAAGCTTTCTTT.

The CDR3 bases are TGTGCCAGCAGTTTGTCTACTGGAAACACCATATATTTT. Its translation is CASSLSTGNTIYF. The chain joins TRBV27 to TRBJ1-3; D is uncertain. Between the trimmed V and J ends, which lost 3 bases and 2 bases, there was a span of 5 bases. The germline CDR1 and CDR2 sequences are MNHEY and SMNVEV (reference sequence). This CDR3 is built from 13 residues.

This chain joins TRBV5-4 and TRBJ2-3; TRBD2 is a possible D gene (6 bases). From germline, CDR1 is SGHNT and CDR2 YYREEE (reference sequence). V lost 1 base and J 2 bases, leaving 11 bases between the germline ends. The CDR3 consists of 15 residues. The CDR3 region has the DNA TGTGCCAGCAGCTTGACGGGGGAGACCACAGATACGCAGTATTTT. Protein sequence: CASSLTGETTDTQYF.

This clone appeared once. The gene calls are TRBV5-1 and TRBJ1-2; D gene uncertain. This CDR3 region has 13 residues. Germline CDR1 SGHRS, CDR2 YFSETQ. V lost 7 bases to trimming and J lost 1 base, with 11 bases between them. The CDR3 region is CASRSTGNYGYTF. Here the CDR3 DNA reads TGCGCCAGCCGCTCGACGGGTAACTATGGCTACACCTTC.

The chain combines TRBV19 with TRBJ1-1; no clear D. Trimming left V 3 bases short and J 3 bases short, with 11 bases between. In germline, CDR1 is LNHDA, CDR2 SQIVND (reference sequence). The CDR3 is 14 amino acids. This CDR3 is CASSIRGKDTEAFF. In nucleotides, the CDR3 is TGTGCCAGTAGTATTCGAGGTAAGGACACTGAAGCTTTCTTT.

The chain uses TRBV4-3 and TRBJ2-1; the match to TRBD2 covers 7 bases. Per the germline V gene, CDR1 is LGHNA and CDR2 is YSLEER. Trimming at V came to 4 bases and at J to 8 bases, leaving 11 bases not matched to a gene. The CDR3 has 15 residues. For the CDR3, the DNA is TGCGCCAGCAGCCGACTGGGACTAACGAACCATGAGCAGTTCTTC. Encoded protein: CASSRLGLTNHEQFF.

V and J are TRBV28 and TRBJ2-5, with TRBD2 matching 13 bases. Germline lookup yields CDR1 MDHEN and CDR2 SYDVKM. The length of the CDR3 is 16 residues. The junction had 13 bases not matched to a gene; V was cut back by 10 bases and J by 5 bases. The CDR3 DNA reads TGTGCCACCGACCCCGGACTAGCGGGAGATGTGGAGACCCAGTACTTC. Protein sequence: CATDPGLAGDVETQYF.

The V call is TRBV2, the J call TRBJ2-3, with 8 bases lining up with TRBD2. This CDR3 has 14 amino acids. The V gene's germline CDR1 is SNHLY and CDR2 FYNNEI. The V gene end was trimmed by 5 bases and the J gene end by 5 bases; junction bases not matched to a gene: 6. CDR3 nucleotide sequence: TGTGCCAGCAGTCGGGACGCGGGGGGAGATACGCAGTATTTT. The encoded protein is CASSRDAGGDTQYF. Using reference TRBV2 and TRBJ2-3 for the parts outside the CDR3, the full variable domain is EPEVTQTPSHQVTQMGQEVILRCVPISNHLYFYWYRQILGQKVEFLVSFYNNEISEKSEIFDDQFSVERPDGSNFTLKIRSTKLEDSAMYFCASSRDAGGDTQYFGPGTRLTVL.

The J gene is TRBJ2-7, the V gene TRBV11-3; D gene uncertain. Trimming cost V 1 base and J 0 bases, with 7 bases left between them. Per the germline V gene, CDR1 is SGHNT and CDR2 is YENEEA. This CDR3 spans 14 amino acids. The CDR3 is CASSLGGRSYEQYF. CDR3 coding DNA: TGTGCCAGCAGCTTAGGCGGACGCTCCTACGAGCAGTACTTC.

This chain connects TRBV18 to TRBJ2-2; D is unresolved. Germline CDR1 KGHSH, CDR2 LQKENI. CDR3 size: 15 residues. Trimming took 3 bases from V and 1 from J, leaving 9 bases between them. In DNA, the CDR3 is TGTGCCAGCTCACCGACGGTAGGGAACACCGGGGAGCTGTTTTTT. Its translation: CASSPTVGNTGELFF.

The table lists this clone with a count of one. The chain uses TRBV25-1 and TRBJ2-5, with no clear D. The germline gives CDR1 MGHDK, CDR2 SYGVNS. V was cut by 2 bases and J by 2 bases, with 6 bases left in between. The CDR3 totals 13 residues. CDR3 sequence: CASSEGAQETQYF. The CDR3 region has the DNA TGTGCCAGCAGTGAAGGAGCTCAAGAGACCCAGTACTTC.

This chain joins TRBV5-1 and TRBJ1-1; TRBD1 matches 9 bases. J gave up 4 bases and V 0 bases, and 4 bases lay outside the gene matches. Germline V CDR1 and CDR2: SGHRS, YFSETQ. The CDR3 is made up of 15 amino acids. The CDR3 bases are TGCGCCAGCAGCTTGGCGGGACAGGGTCCCACTGAAGCTTTCTTT. It encodes CASSLAGQGPTEAFF.

The rearrangement joins TRBV12-2 to TRBJ1-5; TRBD1, the D gene given by the table, was not confirmed from the DNA. TRBV12-2 is flagged as a pseudogene. The CDR3 covers 15 residues. The CDR3 DNA is TGTGCAAGTCTTCTCCGGGACAGACATGATCAGCCCCAGCATTTT. Encoded protein: CASLLRDRHDQPQHF.

The chain links TRBV7-2 to TRBJ2-5; 9 positions agree with TRBD2. The CDR3 covers 17 residues. Trimming cost V 5 bases and J 5 bases; bases outside gene matches: 15. Germline V gives CDR1 SGHTA, CDR2 FQGNSA. CDR3 region: CASSHASGGPARETQYF. The CDR3 region has the DNA TGTGCCAGCAGCCACGCAAGCGGGGGGCCTGCCAGGGAGACCCAGTACTTC.

The J gene is TRBJ2-6, the V gene TRBV27; D perhaps matches TRBD2 (6 bases). The germline V and J ends were trimmed by 8 bases and 3 bases, with 20 bases remaining between them. The CDR3 is 17 amino acids. Germline loops: CDR1 MNHEY, CDR2 SMNVEV (reference sequence). The CDR3 protein is CASGGWVGVFGANVLTF. CDR3 nucleotide sequence: TGTGCCAGCGGAGGGTGGGTTGGGGTATTTGGGGCCAACGTCCTGACTTTC.

The V gene is TRBV29-1, the J gene TRBJ2-3; 14 bases are a match to TRBD2. The germline gives CDR1 SQVTM, CDR2 ANQGSEA. With V trimmed by 4 bases and J by 1 base, 7 bases remained unmatched. This CDR3 is built from 17 residues. The CDR3 region is CSVGGLAGVGGTDTQYF. CDR3 DNA sequence: TGCAGCGTTGGGGGACTAGCGGGAGTCGGGGGCACAGATACGCAGTATTTT.

This chain joins TRBV30 and TRBJ1-2, with unresolved D. Germline V CDR1 and CDR2: GTSNPN, SVGIG (reference sequence). There are 13 residues in the CDR3. V lost 1 base and J 0 bases, leaving 6 bases between the germline ends. The CDR3 DNA sequence: TGTGCCTGGAGTGGTATAGCTAACTATGGCTACACCTTC. Its protein is CAWSGIANYGYTF. The full variable domain, in which reference TRBV30 and TRBJ1-2 provide the parts outside the CDR3, is SQTIHQWPATLVQPVGSPLSLECTVEGTSNPNLYWYRQAAGRGLQLLFYSVGIGQISSEVPQNLSASRPQDRQFILSSKKLLLSDSGFYLCAWSGIANYGYTFGSGTRLTVV.

The chain has TRBV4-2 and TRBJ2-3, with D perhaps matching TRBD2 (6 bases). Trimming removed 3 bases from V and 2 bases from J, with 15 bases in between. Germline V CDR1 and CDR2: LGHNA, YNFKEQ. The CDR3 is 16 residues long. CDR3 in DNA: TGTGCCAGCAGCCACCGGTTCGGGAGACCCACAGATACGCAGTATTTT. Translation gives CASSHRFGRPTDTQYF.

V is TRBV13 and J is TRBJ2-7, with D possibly being TRBD2 (6 bases). V lost 5 bases, J lost 6 bases, and 17 bases lay in between. The CDR3 covers 14 residues. In germline, CDR1 is PRHDT, CDR2 FYEKMQ (reference sequence). In nucleotides, the CDR3 is TGTGCCAGCAGCCCCCGGGGAGGTAAAAGCGAGCAGTACTTC. Translation gives CASSPRGGKSEQYF.

V is TRBV21-1 and J is TRBJ2-3; TRBD2, the table's D call, lacks a check against the DNA. TRBV21-1 is recorded as a pseudogene. CDR3 size: 16 residues. The DNA for the CDR3 is TGTGCCAGCAGCAACCCCCTAGCGGGAGGGACGGATACGCAGTATTTT. Protein: CASSNPLAGGTDTQYF.

The J gene is TRBJ2-3, the V gene TRBV4-2; D not certain. CDR3 size: 13 residues. Trimming stripped 0 bases from V and 6 bases from J, with 7 bases between. The germline gives CDR1 LGHNA, CDR2 YNFKEQ. The CDR3 sequence: CASSQDVADTQYF. The CDR3 bases are TGTGCCAGCAGCCAAGATGTTGCTGATACGCAGTATTTT.

V is TRBV19 and J is TRBJ2-7, with 8 bases lining up with TRBD1. Per the germline V gene, CDR1 is LNHDA and CDR2 is SQIVND (reference sequence). J was trimmed by 4 bases and V by 0 bases; bases with no gene match: 8. There are 16 residues in the CDR3. The CDR3 sequence: CASSIDRTGFPYEQYF. The CDR3 nucleotides read TGTGCCAGTAGTATAGATCGGACAGGGTTTCCTTACGAGCAGTACTTC. Together with reference TRBV19 and TRBJ2-7, the CDR3 gives the full variable domain: DGGITQSPKYLFRKEGQNVTLSCEQNLNHDAMYWYRQDPGQGLRLIYYSQIVNDFQKGDIAEGYSVSREKKESFPLTVTSAQKNPTAFYLCASSIDRTGFPYEQYFGPGTRLTVT.

DNA for the CDR3: TGCGCCAGCAGCTTGAGACTAGGCCCAGATACGCAGTATTTT. Translating it yields CASSLRLGPDTQYF. The V and J genes are TRBV5-1 and TRBJ2-3; tentatively, D is TRBD2 (6 bases). From germline, CDR1 is SGHRS and CDR2 YFSETQ. Trimming left V 1 base short and J 4 bases short, with 10 bases between. This CDR3 comprises 14 residues.

The J gene is TRBJ2-1, the V gene TRBV6-1; 7 nucleotides align to TRBD2. Trimming cost V 1 base and J 5 bases; bases outside gene matches: 8. The CDR3 extends over 16 amino acids. Per germline, CDR1 MNHNS and CDR2 SASEGT. The CDR3 region is CASSEVWGGLDNEQFF. Here the CDR3 DNA reads TGTGCCAGCAGTGAAGTTTGGGGGGGGTTGGACAATGAGCAGTTCTTC.

The CDR3 reads CASSFTSGNNEQFF. The CDR3 coding sequence is TGTGCCAGCAGCTTCACTAGCGGGAACAATGAGCAGTTCTTC. V usage is TRBV11-3 and J usage is TRBJ2-1, with 10 positions matching TRBD2. The germline V gene encodes CDR1 SGHNT and CDR2 YENEEA. The V gene end was trimmed by 3 bases and the J gene end by 5 bases; junction bases not matched to a gene: 1. The CDR3 loop spans 14 amino acids.

The gene calls are TRBV7-9 and TRBJ2-1, with D unclear. This CDR3 region has 13 residues. V was cut by 5 bases and J by 8 bases, with 13 bases left in between. Germline V gene lookup returns CDR1 SEHNR and CDR2 FQNEAQ (reference sequence). The CDR3 nucleotides read TGTGCCAGCAGCATGACAACATGGGATGAGCAGTTCTTC. It encodes CASSMTTWDEQFF.

The chain employs TRBV5-1 and TRBJ1-1, with a tentative D call TRBD1 (5 bases). The CDR3 runs 14 residues. Trimming shortened V by 1 base and J by 5 bases, and 12 bases separated the two germline ends. The V gene's germline CDR1 is SGHRS and CDR2 YFSETQ. CDR3 nucleotide sequence: TGCGCCAGCAGCTTGTCAGGGTTGGGTACTGAAGCTTTCTTT. This gives the protein CASSLSGLGTEAFF. The whole variable domain, filled in from reference TRBV5-1 and TRBJ1-1, reads KAGVTQTPRYLIKTRGQQVTLSCSPISGHRSVSWYQQTPGQGLQFLFEYFSETQRNKGNFPGRFSGRQFSNSRSEMNVSTLELGDSALYLCASSLSGLGTEAFFGQGTRLTVV.